This T cell receptor beta chain was captured by sequencing in a study of T cells in localized non-small cell lung cancer. Findings of the study overall: Within adjacent lung there appeared a median around 55 of the top 100 tumor clones. Since sequencing was restricted to only one region of the tumor, intratumor heterogeneity remains a possibility. Highest T cell clonality was seen in uninvolved adjacent lung, surpassing that measured in tumor.

A remark on this clone: No antigen is known for it.

CDR1 is LNHNV, CDR2 YYDKDF, per germline (reference sequence). V was shortened by 3 bases and J by 0 bases, with 10 bases between the two germline ends. The CDR3 covers 15 residues. The protocol was immunoSEQ multiplex PCR, while the TCRdb copy is restricted to in-frame clones and leaves out a portion. This table holds fewer than 1,500 clones, 38% found once. The chain combines TRBV15 with TRBJ2-3, with a tentative D call TRBD2 (6 bases). The source material was lung tumor tissue, sampled before any cancer treatment. This TCR was sampled from a male donor at least 60 years old with stage III lung adenocarcinoma. For the CDR3, the DNA is TGTGCCACCAGCAGCGGACTAATCAGCACAGATACGCAGTATTTT. It yields the protein CATSSGLISTDTQYF.